The clone carrying this T cell receptor beta chain has ten or more counts. The antigen remains unidentified. The data were taken from a study of Graves' ophthalmopathy and Graves' hyperthyroidism. Study-wide findings and caveats: Sensitivity of about 70% and specificity of roughly 72% were achieved by the model that predicted ophthalmopathy progression.

RNA served as the template for amplifying TCR beta CDR3 regions. First-round RT-PCR employed HTBI primers, with a second-round multiplex PCR after it. TCRdb called the multiplex PCR reads again in MiXCR, with one record for every CDR3 protein. The table shows roughly 380,000 distinct CDR3 sequences, with 15% to 19% occurring only once. There are 15 residues in the CDR3. The germline V gene encodes CDR1 MNHEY and CDR2 SMNVEV (reference sequence). The V gene end was trimmed by 6 bases and the J gene end by 1 base; junction bases not matched to a gene: 7. This clonotype was sampled from a woman aged 18-30 years with stable Graves' hyperthyroidism. Sample: peripheral blood. This chain joins TRBV27 and TRBJ2-5; 8 positions match TRBD1. Here the CDR3 DNA reads TGTGCCAGCAGAAACCGGGACAGGCCCCAAGAGACCCAGTACTTC. This gives the protein CASRNRDRPQETQYF.